Described below is a single TCR beta chain sequence and its context. 13 Jbeta primers and 60 Vbeta primers were used for the PCR. Generated by immunoSEQ multiplex PCR, the TCRdb table keeps only in-frame clones and is missing some. The repertoire consists of roughly 100,000 clones, with about 80% occurring once and the leading ten covering about 7.5%. V lost 6 bases and J lost 6; bases outside the gene matches: 2. Germline-derived CDR1 and CDR2 are LNHDA and SQIVND (reference sequence). The length of the CDR3 is 11 residues. The sample originates from a study of cytomegalovirus exposure and HLA in healthy donors.

This TCR came from a man between 40 and 49 years old in good health and CMV-seropositive. The sequenced sample consisted of PBMCs. The rearrangement links TRBV19 to TRBJ2-7; 7 positions match TRBD1. CDR3 loop: CASRTGTEQYF. CDR3 nucleotide sequence: TGTGCCAGTAGGACAGGGACCGAGCAGTACTTC.